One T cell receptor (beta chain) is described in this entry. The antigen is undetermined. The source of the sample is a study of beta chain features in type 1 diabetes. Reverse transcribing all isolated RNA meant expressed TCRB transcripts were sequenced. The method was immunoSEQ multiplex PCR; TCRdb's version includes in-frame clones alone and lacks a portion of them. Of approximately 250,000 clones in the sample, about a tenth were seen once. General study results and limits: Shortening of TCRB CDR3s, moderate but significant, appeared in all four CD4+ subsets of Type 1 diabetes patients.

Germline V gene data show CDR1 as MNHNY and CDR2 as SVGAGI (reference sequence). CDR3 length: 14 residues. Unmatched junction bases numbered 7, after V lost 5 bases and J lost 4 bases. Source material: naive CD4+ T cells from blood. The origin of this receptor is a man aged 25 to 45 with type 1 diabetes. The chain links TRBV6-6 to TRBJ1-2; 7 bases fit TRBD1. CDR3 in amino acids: CASSPRGISYGYTF. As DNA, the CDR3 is TGTGCCAGCAGTCCCAGGGGGATCAGCTATGGCTACACCTTC.